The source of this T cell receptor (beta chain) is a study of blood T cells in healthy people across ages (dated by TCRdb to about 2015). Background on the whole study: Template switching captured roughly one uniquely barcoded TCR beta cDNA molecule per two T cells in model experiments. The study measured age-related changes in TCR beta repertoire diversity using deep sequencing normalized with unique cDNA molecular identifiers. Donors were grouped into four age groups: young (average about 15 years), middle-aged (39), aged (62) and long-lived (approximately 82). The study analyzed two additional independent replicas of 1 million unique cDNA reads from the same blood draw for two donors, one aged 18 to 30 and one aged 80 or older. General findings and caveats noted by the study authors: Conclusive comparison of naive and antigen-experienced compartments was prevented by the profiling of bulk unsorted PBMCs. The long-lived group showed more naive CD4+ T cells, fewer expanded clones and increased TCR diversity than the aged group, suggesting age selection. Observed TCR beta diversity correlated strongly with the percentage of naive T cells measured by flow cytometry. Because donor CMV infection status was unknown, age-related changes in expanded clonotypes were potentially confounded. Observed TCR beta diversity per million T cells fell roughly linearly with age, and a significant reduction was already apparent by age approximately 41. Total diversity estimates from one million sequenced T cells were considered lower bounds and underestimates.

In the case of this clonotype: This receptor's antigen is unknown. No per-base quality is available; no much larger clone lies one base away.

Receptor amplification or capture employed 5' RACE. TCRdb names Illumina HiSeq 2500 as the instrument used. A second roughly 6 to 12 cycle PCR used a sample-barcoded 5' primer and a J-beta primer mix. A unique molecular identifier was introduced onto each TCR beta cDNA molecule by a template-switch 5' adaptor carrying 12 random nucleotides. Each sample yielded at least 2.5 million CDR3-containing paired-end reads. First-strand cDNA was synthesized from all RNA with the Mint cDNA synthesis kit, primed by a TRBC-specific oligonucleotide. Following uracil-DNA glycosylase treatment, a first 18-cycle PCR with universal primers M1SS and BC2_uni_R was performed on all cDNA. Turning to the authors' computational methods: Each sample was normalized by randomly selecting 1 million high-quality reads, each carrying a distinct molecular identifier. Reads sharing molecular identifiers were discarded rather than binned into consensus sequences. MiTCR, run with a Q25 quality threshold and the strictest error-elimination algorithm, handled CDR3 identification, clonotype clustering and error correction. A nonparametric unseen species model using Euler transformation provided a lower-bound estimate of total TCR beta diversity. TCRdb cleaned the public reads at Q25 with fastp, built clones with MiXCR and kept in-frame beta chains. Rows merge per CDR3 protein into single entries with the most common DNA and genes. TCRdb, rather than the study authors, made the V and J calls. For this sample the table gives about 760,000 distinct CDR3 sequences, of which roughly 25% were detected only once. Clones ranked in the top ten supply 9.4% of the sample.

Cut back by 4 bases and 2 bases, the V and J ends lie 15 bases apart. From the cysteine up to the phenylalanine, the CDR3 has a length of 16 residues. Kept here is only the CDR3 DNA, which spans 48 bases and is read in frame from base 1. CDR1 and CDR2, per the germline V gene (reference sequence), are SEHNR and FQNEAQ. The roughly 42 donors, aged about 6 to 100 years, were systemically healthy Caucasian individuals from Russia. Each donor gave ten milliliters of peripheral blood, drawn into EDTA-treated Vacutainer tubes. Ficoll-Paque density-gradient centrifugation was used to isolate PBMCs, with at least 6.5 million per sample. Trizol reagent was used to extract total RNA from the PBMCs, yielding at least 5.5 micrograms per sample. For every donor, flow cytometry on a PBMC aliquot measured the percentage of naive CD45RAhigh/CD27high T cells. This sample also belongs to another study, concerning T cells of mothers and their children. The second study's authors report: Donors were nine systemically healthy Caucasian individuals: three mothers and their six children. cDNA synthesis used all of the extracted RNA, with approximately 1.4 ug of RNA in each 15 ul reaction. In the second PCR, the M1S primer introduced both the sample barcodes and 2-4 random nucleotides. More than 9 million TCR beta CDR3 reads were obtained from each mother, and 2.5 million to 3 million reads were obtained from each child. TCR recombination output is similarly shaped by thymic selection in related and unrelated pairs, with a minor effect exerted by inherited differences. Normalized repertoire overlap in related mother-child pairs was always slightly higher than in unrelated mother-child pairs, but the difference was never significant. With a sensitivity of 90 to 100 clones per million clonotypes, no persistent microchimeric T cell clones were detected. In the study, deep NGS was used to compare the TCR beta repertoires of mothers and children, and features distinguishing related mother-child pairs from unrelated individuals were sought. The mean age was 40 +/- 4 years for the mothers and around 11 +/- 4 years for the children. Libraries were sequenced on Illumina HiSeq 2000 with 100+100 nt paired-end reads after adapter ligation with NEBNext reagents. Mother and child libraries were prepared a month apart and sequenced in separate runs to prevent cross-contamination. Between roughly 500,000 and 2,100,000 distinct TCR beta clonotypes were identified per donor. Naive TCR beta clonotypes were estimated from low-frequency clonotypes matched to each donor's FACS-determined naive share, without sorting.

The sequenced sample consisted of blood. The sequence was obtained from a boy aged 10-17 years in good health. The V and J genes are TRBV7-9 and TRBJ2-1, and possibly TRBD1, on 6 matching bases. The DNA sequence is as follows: TGTGCCAGCAGCTCCGCTGGGACAAGTACCTACAATGAGCAGTTCTTC. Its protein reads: CASSSAGTSTYNEQFF. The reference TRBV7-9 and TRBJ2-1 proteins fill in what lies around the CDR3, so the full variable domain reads DTGVSQNPRHKITKRGQNVTFRCDPISEHNRLYWYRQTLGQGPEFLTYFQNEAQLEKSRLLSDRFSAERPKGSFSTLEIQRTEQGDSAMYLCASSSAGTSTYNEQFFGPGTRLTVL.